The rows below give T cell receptor beta chains drawn from one sample of a study of OX40 agonist ivuxolimab in advanced cancers. Sequencing used immunoSEQ multiplex PCR; TCRdb keeps in-frame clones, though not all of them. Seen here are some 77,000 clones, approximately 85% observed once, and the top ten hold roughly 2.2%. Sequencing was performed on CD4+ or CD8+ T cells sorted from blood, taken in a trial of the OX40 agonist ivuxolimab. These receptors originate from an adult with an advanced solid tumor such as melanoma, head and neck, liver or kidney cancer. The CDR3 runs from the conserved cysteine through the conserved F or W. The order of the fields is CDR3 DNA, CDR3 protein, clone size, J gene, D gene, V gene, CDR3 length. D genes are given only for firm matches. The listing skips clone size in some rows; elsewhere it reads once, few, many or a size class.

CDR3 DNA: TGTGCCAGCAGAAGTTCGAACACCGGGGAGCTGTTTTTT
CDR3 protein: CASRSSNTGELFF
clone size: .
J gene: TRBJ2-2
D gene: .
V gene: TRBV2
CDR3 length: 13

CDR3 DNA: TGTGCCAGCTCACCAGGGCAGTACAATCAGCCCCAGCATTTT
CDR3 protein: CASSPGQYNQPQHF
clone size: .
J gene: TRBJ1-5
D gene: .
V gene: TRBV18
CDR3 length: 14

CDR3 DNA: TGTGCCAGCAGCCCCGCGGTTGGCGAGCAGTACTTC
CDR3 protein: CASSPAVGEQYF
clone size: .
J gene: TRBJ2-7
D gene: .
V gene: TRBV7-2
CDR3 length: 12

CDR3 DNA: TGCGCCAGCAGCCAAGCGCACAGGTCCAATCAGCCCCAGCATTTT
CDR3 protein: CASSQAHRSNQPQHF
clone size: .
J gene: TRBJ1-5
D gene: .
V gene: TRBV4-1
CDR3 length: 15

CDR3 DNA: TGTGCCAGCAGCTTAGCCCTCAGACGGAGTGAGCAGTACTTC
CDR3 protein: CASSLALRRSEQYF
clone size: .
J gene: TRBJ2-7
D gene: .
V gene: TRBV11-2
CDR3 length: 14

CDR3 DNA: TGTGCCAGCAGTTCGTGGGATTCACCCCTCCACTTT
CDR3 protein: CASSSWDSPLHF
clone size: .
J gene: TRBJ1-6
D gene: .
V gene: TRBV6-5
CDR3 length: 12

CDR3 DNA: TGTGCCAGCTCCAACCGGGGGAGCTCTGGAAACACCATATATTTT
CDR3 protein: CASSNRGSSGNTIYF
clone size: .
J gene: TRBJ1-3
D gene: .
V gene: TRBV14
CDR3 length: 15

CDR3 DNA: TGTGCCACCAGCAGAGATCTGACTGAAGCTTTCTTT
CDR3 protein: CATSRDLTEAFF
clone size: .
J gene: TRBJ1-1
D gene: .
V gene: TRBV15
CDR3 length: 12

CDR3 DNA: TGTGCCTGGAGTAGGGTCTCTGGAAACACCATATATTTT
CDR3 protein: CAWSRVSGNTIYF
clone size: .
J gene: TRBJ1-3
D gene: .
V gene: TRBV30
CDR3 length: 13

CDR3 DNA: TGTGCCAGCAGCTTACAAGGGGTTGGCAATCAGCCCCAGCATTTT
CDR3 protein: CASSLQGVGNQPQHF
clone size: .
J gene: TRBJ1-5
D gene: .
V gene: TRBV7-8
CDR3 length: 15

CDR3 DNA: TGTGCCAGCAGTGCGCCGGGACCATCTCAAGAGACCCAGTACTTC
CDR3 protein: CASSAPGPSQETQYF
clone size: .
J gene: TRBJ2-5
D gene: .
V gene: TRBV28
CDR3 length: 15

CDR3 DNA: TGTGCCAGCAGTTCTCAGGGGGCGCCGGACTATGGCTACACCTTC
CDR3 protein: CASSSQGAPDYGYTF
clone size: .
J gene: TRBJ1-2
D gene: TRBD1
V gene: TRBV7-3
CDR3 length: 15

CDR3 DNA: TGTGCCAGCAGCCACGGTCCTAGCGGAGCCGGGTCCTATGGCTACACCTTC
CDR3 protein: CASSHGPSGAGSYGYTF
clone size: .
J gene: TRBJ1-2
D gene: .
V gene: TRBV7-3
CDR3 length: 17

CDR3 DNA: TGTGCCAGCAGCTTAGGGGACAGGGCTCGAGAGGAGACCCAGTACTTC
CDR3 protein: CASSLGDRAREETQYF
clone size: .
J gene: TRBJ2-5
D gene: TRBD1
V gene: TRBV13
CDR3 length: 16

CDR3 DNA: TGTGCCAGCAGTTACGACAGGGGTTCGACGGGAAAACTGTTTTTT
CDR3 protein: CASSYDRGSTGKLFF
clone size: once
J gene: TRBJ1-4
D gene: TRBD1
V gene: TRBV6-5
CDR3 length: 15

CDR3 DNA: TGTGCCAGTAGTATCGGGACAGGACCTAATCAGCCCCAGCATTTT
CDR3 protein: CASSIGTGPNQPQHF
clone size: once
J gene: TRBJ1-5
D gene: TRBD1
V gene: TRBV19
CDR3 length: 15

CDR3 DNA: TGCGCCAGCAGTCAAGTATACAGGCTCGAGGGTGGGGTAGCGGGGGACCTGGGCACAGATACGCAGTATTTT
CDR3 protein: CASSQVYRLEGGVAGDLGTDTQYF
clone size: .
J gene: TRBJ2-3
D gene: TRBD2
V gene: TRBV23-1
CDR3 length: 24

CDR3 DNA: TGTGCCAGCAGCTCGCGGGACCTACGCTTCGGGAATGAGCAGTTCTTC
CDR3 protein: CASSSRDLRFGNEQFF
clone size: .
J gene: TRBJ2-1
D gene: .
V gene: TRBV7-9
CDR3 length: 16

CDR3 DNA: TGCGCCAGCAAGGCGGATTCGGCCTACGAGCAGTACTTC
CDR3 protein: CASKADSAYEQYF
clone size: .
J gene: TRBJ2-7
D gene: .
V gene: TRBV5-1
CDR3 length: 13

CDR3 DNA: TGTGCCAGCTCGACCGTCGAGCAGTACTTC
CDR3 protein: CASSTVEQYF
clone size: once
J gene: TRBJ2-7
D gene: .
V gene: TRBV6-1
CDR3 length: 10

CDR3 DNA: TGTGCCAGCAGCAAAGTTGGAGACAGGCTTCTTCCCAATCGGCCCCAGCATTTT
CDR3 protein: CASSKVGDRLLPNRPQHF
clone size: .
J gene: TRBJ1-5
D gene: .
V gene: TRBV21-1
CDR3 length: 18

CDR3 DNA: TGTGCCAGTAGTATAAAAGGACAGCTGCAGAACACTGAAGCTTTCTTT
CDR3 protein: CASSIKGQLQNTEAFF
clone size: .
J gene: TRBJ1-1
D gene: .
V gene: TRBV19
CDR3 length: 16

CDR3 DNA: TGTGCCAGCAGGCGACGGGTACTGCGTAGCTCCTACAATGAGCAGTTCTTC
CDR3 protein: CASRRRVLRSSYNEQFF
clone size: .
J gene: TRBJ2-1
D gene: .
V gene: TRBV2
CDR3 length: 17

CDR3 DNA: TGTGCCAGCAGCCTACAGGCGGGACACCCCTACGAGCAGTACTTC
CDR3 protein: CASSLQAGHPYEQYF
clone size: .
J gene: TRBJ2-7
D gene: .
V gene: TRBV7-3
CDR3 length: 15

CDR3 DNA: TGCAGCGTTCAGGGGAACAATCAGCCCCAGCATTTT
CDR3 protein: CSVQGNNQPQHF
clone size: .
J gene: TRBJ1-5
D gene: .
V gene: TRBV29-1
CDR3 length: 12

CDR3 DNA: TGTGCCACCAGCAGAGATGTAGGGAAGAGCGGCACCATATATTTT
CDR3 protein: CATSRDVGKSGTIYF
clone size: .
J gene: TRBJ1-3
D gene: .
V gene: TRBV15
CDR3 length: 15

CDR3 DNA: TGCGCCAGCAGCTTGGACAGGGGTCCCGGGGAGCTGTTTTTT
CDR3 protein: CASSLDRGPGELFF
clone size: .
J gene: TRBJ2-2
D gene: TRBD1
V gene: TRBV5-1
CDR3 length: 14

CDR3 DNA: TGCGCCAGCAGCCTCGGACTGGGCAATCAGCCCCAGCATTTT
CDR3 protein: CASSLGLGNQPQHF
clone size: .
J gene: TRBJ1-5
D gene: .
V gene: TRBV5-1
CDR3 length: 14

CDR3 DNA: TGTGCCAGCAGCCAAGGACTAGCGGGAGGGGAAGAGACCCAGTACTTC
CDR3 protein: CASSQGLAGGEETQYF
clone size: .
J gene: TRBJ2-5
D gene: TRBD2
V gene: TRBV7-3
CDR3 length: 16

CDR3 DNA: TGTGCCAGCAGCTTTACCGCGTCCAGTGAAAAACTGTTTTTT
CDR3 protein: CASSFTASSEKLFF
clone size: once
J gene: TRBJ1-4
D gene: .
V gene: TRBV11-2
CDR3 length: 14

CDR3 DNA: TGTGCCAGCAGTTACTCGGGGGCTAGGGCCAAAAACATTCAGTACTTC
CDR3 protein: CASSYSGARAKNIQYF
clone size: .
J gene: TRBJ2-4
D gene: .
V gene: TRBV6-5
CDR3 length: 16

CDR3 DNA: TGTGCCAGCAGTCCCAACAGGGGGCTGGGGAGCAATCAGCCCCAGCATTTT
CDR3 protein: CASSPNRGLGSNQPQHF
clone size: few
J gene: TRBJ1-5
D gene: TRBD1
V gene: TRBV28
CDR3 length: 17

CDR3 DNA: TGTGCCAGCAGCTCGGGACCCGCCACCGGGGAGCTGTTTTTT
CDR3 protein: CASSSGPATGELFF
clone size: once
J gene: TRBJ2-2
D gene: .
V gene: TRBV7-2
CDR3 length: 14

CDR3 DNA: TGTGCCACCAGCAGAGGGGGACAGGGGTTGATAGAAGCTTTCTTT
CDR3 protein: CATSRGGQGLIEAFF
clone size: few
J gene: TRBJ1-1
D gene: TRBD1
V gene: TRBV15
CDR3 length: 15

CDR3 DNA: TGTGCCAGCAGCTCCCGGCTAGCGAGCTCCGGGGAGCTGTTTTTT
CDR3 protein: CASSSRLASSGELFF
clone size: .
J gene: TRBJ2-2
D gene: .
V gene: TRBV9
CDR3 length: 15

CDR3 DNA: TGTGCCATCAGGGATTTCAGCGGGCCCTCTGGAAACACCATATATTTT
CDR3 protein: CAIRDFSGPSGNTIYF
clone size: .
J gene: TRBJ1-3
D gene: .
V gene: TRBV10-3
CDR3 length: 16

CDR3 DNA: TGTGCCAGCAGCTTAAAGACAGGGGGCATTATAGCCGGGGAGCTGTTTTTT
CDR3 protein: CASSLKTGGIIAGELFF
clone size: few
J gene: TRBJ2-2
D gene: TRBD1
V gene: TRBV11-2
CDR3 length: 17

CDR3 DNA: TGTGCCAGCAGTCCGCGTCCCCCAGGGACTAGCGGGAGGGCTACCACAGATACGCAGTATTTT
CDR3 protein: CASSPRPPGTSGRATTDTQYF
clone size: .
J gene: TRBJ2-3
D gene: TRBD2
V gene: TRBV27
CDR3 length: 21

CDR3 DNA: TGTGCCAGCACTTATGGGGGCTATAATTCACCCCTCCACTTT
CDR3 protein: CASTYGGYNSPLHF
clone size: .
J gene: TRBJ1-6
D gene: .
V gene: TRBV25-1
CDR3 length: 14

CDR3 DNA: TGTGCCAGTAGTAGCGGTACGAACACCGGGGAGCTGTTTTTT
CDR3 protein: CASSSGTNTGELFF
clone size: .
J gene: TRBJ2-2
D gene: .
V gene: TRBV19
CDR3 length: 14

CDR3 DNA: TGTGCCAGCAGTTACCCCCCAGAGCAGTACTTC
CDR3 protein: CASSYPPEQYF
clone size: .
J gene: TRBJ2-7
D gene: .
V gene: TRBV6-5
CDR3 length: 11

CDR3 DNA: TGTGCCAGCAGCGTAGCTATGAATCAGCTTTACAATGAGCAGTTCTTC
CDR3 protein: CASSVAMNQLYNEQFF
clone size: .
J gene: TRBJ2-1
D gene: .
V gene: TRBV9
CDR3 length: 16

CDR3 DNA: TGTGCCAGCAGCTTAAGACAGGGTCTTGGCACCGGGGAGCTGTTTTTT
CDR3 protein: CASSLRQGLGTGELFF
clone size: .
J gene: TRBJ2-2
D gene: TRBD1
V gene: TRBV7-2
CDR3 length: 16

CDR3 DNA: TGTGCCAGCAGTTCATATGACAGGGTCGGGGAGCTGTTTTTT
CDR3 protein: CASSSYDRVGELFF
clone size: once
J gene: TRBJ2-2
D gene: TRBD1
V gene: TRBV28
CDR3 length: 14